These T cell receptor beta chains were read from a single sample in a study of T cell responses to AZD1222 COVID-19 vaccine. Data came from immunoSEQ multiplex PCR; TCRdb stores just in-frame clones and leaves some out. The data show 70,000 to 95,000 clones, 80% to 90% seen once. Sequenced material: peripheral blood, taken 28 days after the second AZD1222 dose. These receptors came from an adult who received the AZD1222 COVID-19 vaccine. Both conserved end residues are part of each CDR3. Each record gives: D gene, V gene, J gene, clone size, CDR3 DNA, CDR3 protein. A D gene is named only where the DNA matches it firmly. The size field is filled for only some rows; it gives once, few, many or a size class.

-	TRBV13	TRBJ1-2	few	TGTGCCAGCAGCTTAGCCATTGGGCCCTCAGCTAACTATGGCTACACCTTC	CASSLAIGPSANYGYTF
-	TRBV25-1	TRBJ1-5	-	TGTGCCAGCAGTGAATCTGGCCGGCTTAATCAGCCCCAGCATTTT	CASSESGRLNQPQHF
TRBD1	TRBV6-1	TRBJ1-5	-	TGTGCCAGCAGTGATCGGACAGGGTGGTGGGATGGCAATCAGCCCCAGCATTTT	CASSDRTGWWDGNQPQHF
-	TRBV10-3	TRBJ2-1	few	TGTGCCATCAGTGAGTATGAAAATGAGCAGTTCTTC	CAISEYENEQFF
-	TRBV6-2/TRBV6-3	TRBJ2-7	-	TGTGCCAGCAGTTACTTAGCAGGGAGTAGGTACGAGCAGTACTTC	CASSYLAGSRYEQYF
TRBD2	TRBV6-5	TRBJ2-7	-	TGTGCCAGCAGTATCAGCGGGGGGAACGAGCAGTACTTC	CASSISGGNEQYF
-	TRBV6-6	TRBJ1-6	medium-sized	TGTGCCAGCAGTTACTCGCTGGACAGAGACAATTCACCCCTCCACTTT	CASSYSLDRDNSPLHF
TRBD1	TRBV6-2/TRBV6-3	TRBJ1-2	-	TGTGCCAGCAGTCGTCAACAGGGGTACTATGGCTACACCTTC	CASSRQQGYYGYTF
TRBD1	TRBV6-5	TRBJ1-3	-	TGTGCCAGCAGGCGGACAGGGTCTGGAAACACCATATATTTT	CASRRTGSGNTIYF
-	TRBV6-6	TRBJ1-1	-	TGTGCCAGCAGCCCAGTAGGGGGGGACACTGAAGCTTTCTTT	CASSPVGGDTEAFF
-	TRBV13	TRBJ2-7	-	TGTGCCAGCAGCTTAGTCATGAGTAGCTCCTACGAGCAGTACTTC	CASSLVMSSSYEQYF
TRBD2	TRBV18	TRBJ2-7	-	TGTGCCAGCTCACCCCGGGAGGGCTTCCGCGAGCAGTACTTC	CASSPREGFREQYF
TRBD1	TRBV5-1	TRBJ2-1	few	TGCGCCAGCAGCTTGGACAGGGGGCTTAGGAATGAGCAGTTCTTC	CASSLDRGLRNEQFF
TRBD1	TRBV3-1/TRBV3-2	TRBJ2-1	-	TGTGCCAGCAGCCACAGGGGGACCTACAATGAGCAGTTCTTC	CASSHRGTYNEQFF
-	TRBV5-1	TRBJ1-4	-	TGCGCCAGCAGCTTTCAGGGGATGCATAATGAAAAACTGTTTTTT	CASSFQGMHNEKLFF
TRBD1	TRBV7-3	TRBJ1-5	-	TGTGCCAGCAGCCCCTACCAAGGACAGGGGGGAAATCAGCCCCAGCATTTT	CASSPYQGQGGNQPQHF
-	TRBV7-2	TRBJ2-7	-	TGTGCCAGCAGCTACCGGGTCCTGGGTTACGAGCAGTACTTC	CASSYRVLGYEQYF
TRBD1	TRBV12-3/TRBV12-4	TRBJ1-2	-	TGTGCCAGCCAACTTTCCCACAGGGGTGGCTACACCTTC	CASQLSHRGGYTF
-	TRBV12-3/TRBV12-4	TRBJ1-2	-	TGTGCCAGCAGTTTCCTTGACTATGGCTACACCTTC	CASSFLDYGYTF
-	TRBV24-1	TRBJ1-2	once	TGTGCCACCAGTGATCCCGGAAAGGGGTATGGCTACACCTTC	CATSDPGKGYGYTF
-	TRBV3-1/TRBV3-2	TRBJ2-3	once	TGTGCCAGCAGCCAAGATTTAGGCACAGATACGCAGTATTTT	CASSQDLGTDTQYF
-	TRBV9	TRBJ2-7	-	TGTGCCAGCAGCGTAGCCGGTCCTGCCTACGAGCAGTACTTC	CASSVAGPAYEQYF
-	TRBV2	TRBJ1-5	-	TGTGCCAGCAGTGGATTGGGTCAGCCCCAGCATTTT	CASSGLGQPQHF
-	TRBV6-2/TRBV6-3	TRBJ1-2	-	TGTGCCAGCAGTTACCCAGAAGATACCCTTAACTATGGCTACACCTTC	CASSYPEDTLNYGYTF
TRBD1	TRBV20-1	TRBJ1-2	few	TGCAGTGCTAAGGACAGGGCTACCTTC	CSAKDRATF
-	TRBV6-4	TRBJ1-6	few	TGTGCCAGCAGTGACTCGAGGCAGGATAATTCACCCCTCCACTTT	CASSDSRQDNSPLHF
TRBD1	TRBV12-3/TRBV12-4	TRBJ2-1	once	TGTGCCAGCAGTTTAGGGGACAGGGTTAAGCAGTTCTTC	CASSLGDRVKQFF
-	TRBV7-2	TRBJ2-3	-	TGTGCCAGCAGCCCCCCCGGCGGCTACGCGACAGATACGCAGTATTTT	CASSPPGGYATDTQYF
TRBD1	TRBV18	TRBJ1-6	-	TGTGCCAGCTCACCAGTGGACAGGTTGAGCTCCTATAATTCACCCCTCCACTTT	CASSPVDRLSSYNSPLHF
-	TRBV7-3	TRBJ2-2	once	TGTGCCAGCAGCAAAAGTCCCAGGGGTGAGACCGGGGAGCTGTTTTTT	CASSKSPRGETGELFF
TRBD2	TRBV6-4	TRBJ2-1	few	TGTGCCAGCAGTGATAGCGGGGGGAGCTCCTACAATGAGCAGTTCTTC	CASSDSGGSSYNEQFF
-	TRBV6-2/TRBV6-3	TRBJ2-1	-	TGTGCCAGCAGTTACTCGGACTACAATGAGCAGTTCTTC	CASSYSDYNEQFF
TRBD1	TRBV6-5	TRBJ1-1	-	TGTGCCAGCAGTTACTCGGCAGGGGGCGGCTCTGAAGCTTTCTTT	CASSYSAGGGSEAFF
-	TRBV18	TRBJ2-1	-	TGTGCCAGCTCAGCGACACAGGGTGGCACGCTTGGAGAGCAGTTCTTC	CASSATQGGTLGEQFF
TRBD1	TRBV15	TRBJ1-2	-	TGTGCCACCAGCAGGGGGACAGGGATCGGGGGCGGCTACACCTTC	CATSRGTGIGGGYTF
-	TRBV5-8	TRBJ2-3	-	TGTGCCAGCAGCCCGAGGGGGGATACGCAGTATTTT	CASSPRGDTQYF
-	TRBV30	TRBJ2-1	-	TGTGCCTGGAGTGTAGGGGACCTCTCCTACAATGAGCAGTTCTTC	CAWSVGDLSYNEQFF
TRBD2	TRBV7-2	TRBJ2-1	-	TGTGCCAGCAGCTTAGAATCTAGCGGGAGCTATTCAAGCGAGCAGTTCTTC	CASSLESSGSYSSEQFF
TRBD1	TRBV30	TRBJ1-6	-	TGTGCCTGGGGACAGGTCTATTCACCCCTCCACTTT	CAWGQVYSPLHF
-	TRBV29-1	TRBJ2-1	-	TGCAGCGTTGTGGGGACTGATTCCTACAATGAGCAGTTCTTC	CSVVGTDSYNEQFF
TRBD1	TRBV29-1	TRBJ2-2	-	TGCAGCGCGGGACAGCCGAACACCGGGGAGCTGTTTTTT	CSAGQPNTGELFF
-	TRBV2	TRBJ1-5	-	TGTGCCAGCAGTGAAGCGCTTCTCCGCGGGCCCCAGCATTTT	CASSEALLRGPQHF
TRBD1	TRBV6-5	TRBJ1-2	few	TGTGCCAGCAGTTACACAGGGGAGGACTATGGCTACACCTTC	CASSYTGEDYGYTF
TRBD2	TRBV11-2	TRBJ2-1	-	TGTGCCAGCAGGTCCGGGACTAGCCGGTACAATGAGCAGTTCTTC	CASRSGTSRYNEQFF
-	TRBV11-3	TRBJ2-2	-	TGTGCCAGCAGCTTACGAAGCGGGGAGCTGTTTTTT	CASSLRSGELFF
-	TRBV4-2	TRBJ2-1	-	TGTGCCAGCAGCCAAGACTCAAGCGGGAATGAGCAGTTCTTC	CASSQDSSGNEQFF
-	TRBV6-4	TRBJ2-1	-	TGTGCCAGCAGTATCGAAGGACATAACTACAATGAGCAGTTCTTC	CASSIEGHNYNEQFF
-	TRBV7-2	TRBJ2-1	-	TGTGCCAGCAGCTTAGTTAATTACCCTAACTACAATGAGCAGTTCTTC	CASSLVNYPNYNEQFF
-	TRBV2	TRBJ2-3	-	TGTGCCTCTGCGCGAGGGGGGAGCACAGATACGCAGTATTTT	CASARGGSTDTQYF
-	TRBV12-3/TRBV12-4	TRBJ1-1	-	TGTGCCAGCAGCCGGACGGGCACTGAAGCTTTCTTT	CASSRTGTEAFF
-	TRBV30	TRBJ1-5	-	TGTGCCTGGAGTGGCGCCAGCTTTCTGTGGCCCCAGCATTTT	CAWSGASFLWPQHF
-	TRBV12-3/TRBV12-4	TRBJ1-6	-	TGTGCCAGCAGTTTCCGACAGGACGGGGCCCTCCACTTT	CASSFRQDGALHF
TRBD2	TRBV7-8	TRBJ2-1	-	TGTGCCAGCAGCCCCCGGACTAGCGGGAGGGAGGCGGGTGAGCAGTTCTTC	CASSPRTSGREAGEQFF